The T cell receptor beta chain described here comes from a study of blood T cell repertoires in COVID-19 (dated by TCRdb to 2020 to 2021). In the study overall: Samples from collaborators originated in the United States, Italy and Spain and spanned both the acute and convalescent phases of COVID-19. Subjects who had been exposed to COVID-19, were actively infected with it, or had recovered from it provided the deeply sampled blood TCRbeta repertoires that made up the dataset. The repertoires were released in a freely available public database intended as a resource for research on the immune response to SARS-CoV-2. The prospective study material was composed of cDNA or gDNA derived from T cells, B-cell-depleted T cells, or PBMCs. The sample metadata nearly always contained a de-identified subject ID, COVID-19 status, age in years and sex. Where HLA class I and class II types were available, the types were taken from metadata supplied by the sample provider, not from assay-based typing. Samples were obtained from the ongoing ImmuneRACE study (first 160 participants) and from 1,000 to 1,500 subjects provided by 6 global collaborators.

Turning to this clone: No antigen is known for it. Base qualities are not at hand, and no much larger clone is one base apart.

In Seattle, one collaborating source enrolled patients while the infection was active and tracked those patients longitudinally over the course of disease. The collaborating institutions used their own protocols to collect whole blood in K2EDTA tubes. For TCRbeta analysis, collaborator samples were shipped as frozen whole blood, as isolated PBMCs, or as DNA extracted from either sample type. TCRbeta CDR3 regions were amplified from genomic DNA by means of the immunoSEQ Assay, a bias-controlled multiplex PCR. Per the source publication's procedure: The number of nucleated cells in each sample was estimated from the amplification of reference gene primers within the assay. Sequence reads were collapsed and filtered to measure the absolute abundance of every unique TCRbeta CDR3 rearrangement. For each sample, productive Simpson clonality was calculated as the square root of Simpson's diversity index over productive rearrangements. This is the immuneACCESS table as TCRdb keeps it, with only in-frame sequences that have V and J called. A part of the clones is gone; compared with another copy, unresolved V genes explain less than half, and the rest is unexplained. V, J and clone size are those of that table, while D and trimming were read from the DNA. Counted in this sample were roughly 200,000 clones; roughly 94% of them appeared once. In total, the top ten clones hold 0.76% of the sample.

Overall study outcomes, separate from this receptor: Clinical and demographic metadata were provided uncurated, with the amount varying by source and participant.

This clonotype originated in a man under 40 with COVID-19, enrolled during active disease. The sample consisted of peripheral blood.

The nucleotides read TGTGCCAGCAGCCTAGGGGACAGGGGTTCTGATACGCAGTATTTT. This sequence encodes CASSLGDRGSDTQYF. The sequence is built from TRBV7-3 and TRBJ2-3; 10 nucleotides in the junction match TRBD1. Trimming removed 5 bases from V and 6 bases from J; the gene matches leave 8 bases unexplained. Via the germline V gene, CDR1 is SGHTA and CDR2 FQGTGA. Reading from cysteine to phenylalanine, the CDR3 counts 15 amino acids. The only DNA kept is the CDR3, 45 bases in frame from the first base.